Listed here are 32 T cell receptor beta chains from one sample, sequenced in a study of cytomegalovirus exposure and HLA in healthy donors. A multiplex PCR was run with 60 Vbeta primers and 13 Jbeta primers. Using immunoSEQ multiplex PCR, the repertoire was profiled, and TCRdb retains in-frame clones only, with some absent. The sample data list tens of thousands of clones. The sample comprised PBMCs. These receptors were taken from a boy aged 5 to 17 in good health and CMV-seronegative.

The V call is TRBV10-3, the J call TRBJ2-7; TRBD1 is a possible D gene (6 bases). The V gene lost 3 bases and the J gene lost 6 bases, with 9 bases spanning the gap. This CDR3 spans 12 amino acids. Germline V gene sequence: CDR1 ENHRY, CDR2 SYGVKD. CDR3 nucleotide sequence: TGTGCCATCAGTGACAGGGGATCCGAGCAGTACTTC. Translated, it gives CAISDRGSEQYF.

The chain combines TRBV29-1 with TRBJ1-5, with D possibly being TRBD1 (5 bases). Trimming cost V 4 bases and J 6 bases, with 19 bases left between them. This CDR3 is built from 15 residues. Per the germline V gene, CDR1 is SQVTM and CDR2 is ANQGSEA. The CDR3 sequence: CSVVLDGHSTQPQHF. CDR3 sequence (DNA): TGCAGCGTTGTCTTGGACGGACACTCTACTCAGCCCCAGCATTTT.

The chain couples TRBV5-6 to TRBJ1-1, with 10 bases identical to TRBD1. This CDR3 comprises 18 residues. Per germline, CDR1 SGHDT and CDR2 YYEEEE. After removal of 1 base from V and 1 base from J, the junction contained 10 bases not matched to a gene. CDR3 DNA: TGTGCCAGCAGCTTGTACGCCCGGGACAGGGGACCGAACACTGAAGCTTTCTTT. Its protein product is CASSLYARDRGPNTEAFF.

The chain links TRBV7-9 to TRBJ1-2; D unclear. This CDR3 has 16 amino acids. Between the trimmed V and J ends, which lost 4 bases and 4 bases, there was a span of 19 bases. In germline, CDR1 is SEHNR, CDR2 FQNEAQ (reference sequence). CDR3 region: CASSSPTPRESYGYTF. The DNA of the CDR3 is TGTGCCAGCAGCTCCCCCACCCCGAGAGAGAGCTATGGCTACACCTTC.

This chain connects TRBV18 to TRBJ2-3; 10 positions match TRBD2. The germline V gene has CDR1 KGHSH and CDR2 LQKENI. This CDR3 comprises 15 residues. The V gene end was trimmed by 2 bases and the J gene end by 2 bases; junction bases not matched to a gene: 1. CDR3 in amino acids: CASSPTSGTTDTQYF. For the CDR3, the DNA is TGTGCCAGCTCACCAACTAGCGGGACCACAGATACGCAGTATTTT.

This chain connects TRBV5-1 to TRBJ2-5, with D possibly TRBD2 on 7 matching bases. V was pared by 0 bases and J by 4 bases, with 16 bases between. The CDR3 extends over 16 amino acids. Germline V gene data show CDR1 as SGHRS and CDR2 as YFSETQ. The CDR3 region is CASSLAGRGLSETQYF. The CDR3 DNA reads TGCGCCAGCAGCTTGGCGGGGCGGGGGCTATCAGAGACCCAGTACTTC.

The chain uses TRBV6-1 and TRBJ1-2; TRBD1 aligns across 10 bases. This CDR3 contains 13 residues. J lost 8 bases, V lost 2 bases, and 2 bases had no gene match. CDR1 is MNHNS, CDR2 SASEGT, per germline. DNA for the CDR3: TGTGCCAGCAGTGAAAGGACAGGGGGGGGCTACACCTTC. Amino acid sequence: CASSERTGGGYTF.

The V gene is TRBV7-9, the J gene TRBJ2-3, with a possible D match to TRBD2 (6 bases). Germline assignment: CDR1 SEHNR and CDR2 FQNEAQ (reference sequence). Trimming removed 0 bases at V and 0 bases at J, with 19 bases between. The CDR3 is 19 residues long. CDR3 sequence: CASSLAEGVTLTSTDTQYF. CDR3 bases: TGTGCCAGCAGCTTAGCGGAGGGTGTAACACTCACTAGCACAGATACGCAGTATTTT.

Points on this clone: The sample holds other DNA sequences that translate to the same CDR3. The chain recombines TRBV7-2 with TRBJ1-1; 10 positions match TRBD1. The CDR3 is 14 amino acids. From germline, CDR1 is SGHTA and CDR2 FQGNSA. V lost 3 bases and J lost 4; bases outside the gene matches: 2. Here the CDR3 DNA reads TGTGCCAGCAGCTTGACAGGGGGCGGCACTGAAGCTTTCTTT. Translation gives CASSLTGGGTEAFF. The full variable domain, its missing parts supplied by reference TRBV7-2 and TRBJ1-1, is GAGVSQSPSNKVTEKGKDVELRCDPISGHTALYWYRQSLGQGLEFLIYFQGNSAPDKSGLPSDRFSAERTGGSVSTLTIQRTQQEDSAVYLCASSLTGGGTEAFFGQGTRLTVV.

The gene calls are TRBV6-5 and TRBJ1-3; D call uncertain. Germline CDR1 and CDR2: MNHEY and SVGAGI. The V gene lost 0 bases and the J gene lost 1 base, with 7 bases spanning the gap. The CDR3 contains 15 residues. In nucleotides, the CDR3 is TGTGCCAGCAGTTACTCGAGGGCTTCTGGAAACACCATATATTTT. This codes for CASSYSRASGNTIYF.

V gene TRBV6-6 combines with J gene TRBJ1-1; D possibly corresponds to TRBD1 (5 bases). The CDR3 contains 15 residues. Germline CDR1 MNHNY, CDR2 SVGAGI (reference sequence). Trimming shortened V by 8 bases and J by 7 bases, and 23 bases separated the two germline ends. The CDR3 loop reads CASWVGGTRKVEAFF. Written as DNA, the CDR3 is TGTGCCAGCTGGGTGGGGGGGACTCGTAAGGTTGAAGCTTTCTTT.

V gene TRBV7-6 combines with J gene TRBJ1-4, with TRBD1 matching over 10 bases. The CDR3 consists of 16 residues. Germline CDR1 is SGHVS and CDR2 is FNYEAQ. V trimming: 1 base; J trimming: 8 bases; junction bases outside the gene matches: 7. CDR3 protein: CASSLGAGTGDEKLFF. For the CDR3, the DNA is TGTGCCAGCAGCTTAGGAGCCGGGACAGGGGACGAAAAACTGTTTTTT.

The CDR3 here is CASSRPPGSYEQYF. CDR3 DNA: TGTGCCAGCAGCCGCCCCCCGGGTTCCTACGAGCAGTACTTC. V gene TRBV11-2 combines with J gene TRBJ2-7; D uncertain. Trimming left V 5 bases short and J 1 base short, with 12 bases between. This CDR3 comprises 14 residues. Per the germline V gene, CDR1 is SGHAT and CDR2 is FQNNGV. Based on the CDR3 plus reference TRBV11-2 and TRBJ2-7, the full variable domain is EAGVAQSPRYKIIEKRQSVAFWCNPISGHATLYWYQQILGQGPKLLIQFQNNGVVDDSQLPKDRFSAERLKGVDSTLKIQPAKLEDSAVYLCASSRPPGSYEQYFGPGTRLTVT.

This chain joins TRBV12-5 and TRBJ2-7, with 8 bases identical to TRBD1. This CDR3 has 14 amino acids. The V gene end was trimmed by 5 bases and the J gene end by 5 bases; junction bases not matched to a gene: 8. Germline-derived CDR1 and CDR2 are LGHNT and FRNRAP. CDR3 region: CASGLPVTGDEQYF. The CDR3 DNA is TGTGCTAGTGGTCTCCCGGTGACAGGGGACGAGCAGTACTTC.

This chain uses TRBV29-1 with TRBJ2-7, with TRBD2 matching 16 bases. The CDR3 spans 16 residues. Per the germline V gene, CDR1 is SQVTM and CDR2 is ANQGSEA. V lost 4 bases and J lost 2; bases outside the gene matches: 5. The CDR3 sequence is CSVAGTSGRGAYEQYF. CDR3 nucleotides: TGCAGCGTTGCCGGGACTAGCGGGAGGGGGGCCTACGAGCAGTACTTC.

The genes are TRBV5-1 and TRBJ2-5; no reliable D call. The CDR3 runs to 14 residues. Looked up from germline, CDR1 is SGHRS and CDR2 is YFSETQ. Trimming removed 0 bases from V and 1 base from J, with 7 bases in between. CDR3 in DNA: TGCGCCAGCAGCTTGGGGGCAGTCCAAGAGACCCAGTACTTC. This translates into CASSLGAVQETQYF. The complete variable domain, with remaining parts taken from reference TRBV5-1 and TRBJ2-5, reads KAGVTQTPRYLIKTRGQQVTLSCSPISGHRSVSWYQQTPGQGLQFLFEYFSETQRNKGNFPGRFSGRQFSNSRSEMNVSTLELGDSALYLCASSLGAVQETQYFGPGTRLLVL.

CDR3 DNA sequence: TGTGCCAGTAGTTTGGGGGACAGGTCAGGCATATACAATGAGCAGTTCTTC. Protein sequence: CASSLGDRSGIYNEQFF. The rearrangement uses TRBV19 and TRBJ2-1, with 8 bases that match TRBD1. Trimming cost V 5 bases and J 4 bases; bases outside gene matches: 13. This CDR3 is 17 amino acids long. CDR1 and CDR2 (germline): LNHDA, SQIVND (reference sequence).

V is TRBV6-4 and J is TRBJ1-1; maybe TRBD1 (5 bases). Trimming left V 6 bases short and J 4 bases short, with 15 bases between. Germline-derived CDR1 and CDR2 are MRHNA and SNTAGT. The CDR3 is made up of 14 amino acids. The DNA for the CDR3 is TGTGCCAGCAGGGACGGGACTTATGGCACTGAAGCTTTCTTT. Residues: CASRDGTYGTEAFF.

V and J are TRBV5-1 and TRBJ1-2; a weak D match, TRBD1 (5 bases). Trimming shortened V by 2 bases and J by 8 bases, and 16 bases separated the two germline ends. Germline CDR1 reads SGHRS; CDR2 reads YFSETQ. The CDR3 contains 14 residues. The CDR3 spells CASSFRDSSEGYTF. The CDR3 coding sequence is TGCGCCAGCAGCTTCAGAGACAGCTCCGAAGGCTACACCTTC.

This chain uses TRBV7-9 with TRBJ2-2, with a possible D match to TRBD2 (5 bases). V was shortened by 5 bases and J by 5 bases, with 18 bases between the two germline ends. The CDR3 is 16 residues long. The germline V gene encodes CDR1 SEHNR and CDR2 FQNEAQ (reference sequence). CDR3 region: CASSPMGSRWTGELFF. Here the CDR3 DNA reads TGTGCCAGCAGCCCTATGGGGAGTAGGTGGACCGGGGAGCTGTTTTTT.

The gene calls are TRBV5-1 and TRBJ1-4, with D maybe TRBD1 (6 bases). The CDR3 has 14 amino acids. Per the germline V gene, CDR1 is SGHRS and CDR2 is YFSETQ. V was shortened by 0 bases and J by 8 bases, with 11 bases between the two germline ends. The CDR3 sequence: CASSLGTEGEKLFF. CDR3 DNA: TGCGCCAGCAGCTTGGGGACAGAGGGGGAAAAACTGTTTTTT.

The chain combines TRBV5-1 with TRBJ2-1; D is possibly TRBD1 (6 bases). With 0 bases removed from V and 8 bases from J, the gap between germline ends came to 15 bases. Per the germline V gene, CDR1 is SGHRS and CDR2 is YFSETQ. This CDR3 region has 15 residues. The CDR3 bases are TGCGCCAGCAGCTTGGTAGGGGGAAATGGAGATGAGCAGTTCTTC. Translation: CASSLVGGNGDEQFF.

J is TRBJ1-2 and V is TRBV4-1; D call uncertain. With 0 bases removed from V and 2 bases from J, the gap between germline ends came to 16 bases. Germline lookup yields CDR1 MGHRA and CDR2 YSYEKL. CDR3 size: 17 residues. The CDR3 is CASSQDSTGASNYGYTF. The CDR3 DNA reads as TGCGCCAGCAGCCAAGATTCGACTGGCGCTTCGAACTATGGCTACACCTTC.

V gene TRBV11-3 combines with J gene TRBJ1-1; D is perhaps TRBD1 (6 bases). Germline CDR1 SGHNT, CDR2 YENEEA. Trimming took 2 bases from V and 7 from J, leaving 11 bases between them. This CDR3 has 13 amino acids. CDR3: CASSLNRVSEAFF. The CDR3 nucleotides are TGTGCCAGCAGCTTAAACAGGGTGAGTGAAGCTTTCTTT. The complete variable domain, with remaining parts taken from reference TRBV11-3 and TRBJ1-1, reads EAGVVQSPRYKIIEKKQPVAFWCNPISGHNTLYWYLQNLGQGPELLIRYENEEAVDDSQLPKDRFSAERLKGVDSTLKIQPAELGDSAVYLCASSLNRVSEAFFGQGTRLTVV.

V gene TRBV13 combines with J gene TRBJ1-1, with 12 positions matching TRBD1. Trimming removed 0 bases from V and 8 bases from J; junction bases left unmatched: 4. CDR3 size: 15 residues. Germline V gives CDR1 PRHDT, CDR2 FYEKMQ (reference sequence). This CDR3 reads CASSLGGQGADEAFF. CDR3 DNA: TGTGCCAGCAGCTTAGGGGGACAGGGGGCGGACGAAGCTTTCTTT.

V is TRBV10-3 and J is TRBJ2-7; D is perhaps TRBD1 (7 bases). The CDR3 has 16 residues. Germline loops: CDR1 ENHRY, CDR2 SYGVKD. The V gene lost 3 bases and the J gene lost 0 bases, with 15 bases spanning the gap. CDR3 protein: CAISDTQGTHSYEQYF. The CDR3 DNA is TGTGCCATCAGTGATACACAGGGGACTCACTCCTACGAGCAGTACTTC.

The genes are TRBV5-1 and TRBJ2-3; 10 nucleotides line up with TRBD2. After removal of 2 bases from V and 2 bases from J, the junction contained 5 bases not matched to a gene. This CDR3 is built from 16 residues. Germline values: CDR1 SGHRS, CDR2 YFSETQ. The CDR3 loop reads CASSLRTSGSTDTQYF. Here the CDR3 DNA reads TGCGCCAGCAGCTTAAGGACTAGCGGATCCACAGATACGCAGTATTTT.

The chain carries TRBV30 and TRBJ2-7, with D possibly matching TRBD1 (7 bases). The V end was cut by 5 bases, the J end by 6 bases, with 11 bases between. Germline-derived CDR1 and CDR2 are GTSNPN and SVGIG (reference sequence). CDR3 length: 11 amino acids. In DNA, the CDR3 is TGTGCCTGGGGAGGGGGCTCCGAGCAGTACTTC. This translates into CAWGGGSEQYF.

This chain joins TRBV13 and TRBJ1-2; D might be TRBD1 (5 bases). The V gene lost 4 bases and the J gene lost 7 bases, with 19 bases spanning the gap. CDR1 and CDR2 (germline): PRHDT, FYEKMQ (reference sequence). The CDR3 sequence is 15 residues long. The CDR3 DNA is TGTGCCAGCAGCTCAGGGTCGGGGAGCGCGGCTGGCTACACCTTC. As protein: CASSSGSGSAAGYTF.

The CDR3, as DNA: TGTGCCAGCAGTGGACAGGACAGGGGTCCGTATTTT. Encoded protein: CASSGQDRGPYF. This chain joins TRBV6-1 and TRBJ2-3, with 9 nucleotides matching TRBD1. The CDR3 sequence is 12 residues long. The V and J ends lost 4 bases and 14 bases, in that order; junction bases with no gene match: 7. CDR1 is MNHNS, CDR2 SASEGT, per germline.

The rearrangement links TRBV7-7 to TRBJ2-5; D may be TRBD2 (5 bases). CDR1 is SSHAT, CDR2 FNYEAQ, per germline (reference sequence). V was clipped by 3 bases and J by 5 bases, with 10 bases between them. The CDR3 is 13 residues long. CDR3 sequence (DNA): TGTGCCAGCAGCTTTGGGCCGGGGGAGACCCAGTACTTC. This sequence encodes CASSFGPGETQYF. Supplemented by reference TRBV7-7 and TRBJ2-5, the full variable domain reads GAGVSQSPRYKVTKRGQDVTLRCDPISSHATLYWYQQALGQGPEFLTYFNYEAQPDKSGLPSDRFSAERPEGSISTLTIQRTEQRDSAMYRCASSFGPGETQYFGPGTRLLVL.

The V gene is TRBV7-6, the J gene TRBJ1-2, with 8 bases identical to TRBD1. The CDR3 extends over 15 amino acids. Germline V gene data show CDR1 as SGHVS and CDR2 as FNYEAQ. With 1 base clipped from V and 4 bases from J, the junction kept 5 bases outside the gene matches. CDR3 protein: CASSLETGEGYGYTF. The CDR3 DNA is TGTGCCAGCAGCTTAGAGACAGGGGAGGGCTATGGCTACACCTTC.